These 29 T cell receptor beta chains came from one sample sequenced in a study of T cells in Graves' hyperthyroidism and ophthalmopathy. TCR beta CDR3 region amplification was performed from RNA transcripts. The TCR CDR3 was amplified in a first-round RT-PCR using the HTBI primer set. Each CDR3 protein is one row after TCRdb ran MiXCR on the multiplex PCR reads. The table lists hundreds of thousands of distinct CDR3 sequences, around 13% of them singletons. The sample taken for sequencing was blood. The receptors derive from a woman younger than 30 with Graves' hyperthyroidism.

The chain's CDR3 is CASSLVLYSSYEQYF. As DNA, the CDR3 is TGTGCCAGCAGCTTAGTACTTTATAGCTCCTACGAGCAGTACTTC. V usage is TRBV11-2 and J usage is TRBJ2-7; D uncertain. Germline CDR1 and CDR2: SGHAT and FQNNGV. The CDR3 runs to 15 residues. V was shortened by 1 base and J by 0 bases, with 10 bases between the two germline ends.

This clonotype was seen at least ten times. This sequence joins TRBV11-2 and TRBJ1-1; D unresolved. Germline loops: CDR1 SGHAT, CDR2 FQNNGV. This CDR3 comprises 12 residues. V lost 3 bases to trimming and J lost 6 bases, with 8 bases between them. The CDR3, as DNA: TGTGCCAGCAGCTTCGGTGGGGCTGAAGCTTTCTTT. Encoded protein: CASSFGGAEAFF.

This clonotype was observed many times. The J gene is TRBJ2-1, the V gene TRBV28; 8 bases align to TRBD2. The CDR3 totals 14 residues. V lost 7 bases to trimming and J lost 5 bases; unmatched junction nucleotides: 7. CDR1 MDHEN and CDR2 SYDVKM come from the germline V gene. The CDR3 loop is CASTLLGRDNEQFF. DNA of the CDR3: TGTGCCAGCACCCTCCTCGGGAGGGACAATGAGCAGTTCTTC.

This clonotype was recorded a few times. The gene calls are TRBV5-1 and TRBJ2-1; the match to TRBD2 covers 12 bases. The CDR3 loop spans 16 amino acids. Germline V CDR1 and CDR2: SGHRS, YFSETQ. V was pared by 0 bases and J by 5 bases, with 3 bases of the junction left unmatched. The CDR3 reads CASSLGLAGVDNEQFF. The CDR3 nucleotides are TGCGCCAGCAGCTTGGGACTAGCGGGAGTGGACAATGAGCAGTTCTTC.

This clonotype was picked up many times. V usage is TRBV11-3 and J usage is TRBJ2-2; no definite D call. Germline values: CDR1 SGHNT, CDR2 YENEEA. With 3 bases removed from V and 6 bases from J, the gap between germline ends came to 5 bases. This CDR3 comprises 12 residues. CDR3 coding DNA: TGTGCCAGCAGCTTTTATTCCGGGGAGCTGTTTTTT. The encoded protein is CASSFYSGELFF.

The J gene is TRBJ2-5, the V gene TRBV19; TRBD2 matches at 12 bases. The CDR3 contains 19 residues. V trimming: 7 bases; J trimming: 2 bases; junction bases outside the gene matches: 17. CDR1 is LNHDA, CDR2 SQIVND, per germline (reference sequence). CDR3 nucleotides: TGTGCCAGTATGGCTAGCGGGAGGGTAAGGGGAATCGGGCAAGAGACCCAGTACTTC. This translates into CASMASGRVRGIGQETQYF.

This clonotype was recorded at least ten times. The chain links TRBV6-1 to TRBJ1-1; no definite D call. The CDR3 has 13 residues. Between the trimmed V and J ends, which lost 3 bases and 3 bases, there was a span of 8 bases. In germline, CDR1 is MNHNS, CDR2 SASEGT. CDR3: CASSDYPHTEAFF. The CDR3 DNA reads as TGTGCCAGCAGTGACTATCCCCACACTGAAGCTTTCTTT.

This clonotype was counted at least ten times. This sequence joins TRBV2 and TRBJ1-1; 7 bases line up with TRBD1. This CDR3 has 14 residues. V shed 7 bases and J 7 bases; nucleotides not matched to a gene: 12. Germline CDR1 SNHLY, CDR2 FYNNEI. The CDR3 spells CASMSPTRDSEAFF. The CDR3, as DNA: TGTGCCAGCATGAGCCCAACCCGGGACAGTGAAGCTTTCTTT.

This clonotype has at least ten counts. The chain couples TRBV28 to TRBJ2-7; D not certain. The ends were cut back, 0 bases at V and 7 bases at J, with 13 bases in the middle. This CDR3 is built from 14 residues. Germline V gene sequence: CDR1 MDHEN, CDR2 SYDVKM. The CDR3 DNA reads TGTGCCAGCAGTTTATGGAAGCTTAAGAAGGAGCAGTACTTC. Its protein product is CASSLWKLKKEQYF. Together with reference TRBV28 and TRBJ2-7, the CDR3 gives the full variable domain: DVKVTQSSRYLVKRTGEKVFLECVQDMDHENMFWYRQDPGLGLRLIYFSYDVKMKEKGDIPEGYSVSREKKERFSLILESASTNQTSMYLCASSLWKLKKEQYFGPGTRLTVT.

In its sample, this clonotype was seen many times. The chain carries TRBV6-1 and TRBJ1-1, with 8 bases matching TRBD1. Germline V gives CDR1 MNHNS, CDR2 SASEGT. The CDR3 runs to 17 residues. Trimming took 2 bases from V and 1 from J; bases not matched to a gene: 9. The CDR3 is CASSETVAGGWNTEAFF. For the CDR3, the DNA is TGTGCCAGCAGTGAAACGGTGGCAGGGGGCTGGAACACTGAAGCTTTCTTT.

This clonotype has ten or more counts. The chain recombines TRBV2 with TRBJ2-2; a weak D match, TRBD1 (6 bases). The germline V and J ends were trimmed by 2 bases and 5 bases, with 12 bases remaining between them. This CDR3 comprises 15 residues. Germline V CDR1 and CDR2: SNHLY, FYNNEI. The CDR3 bases are TGTGCCAGCAGTGAAATCCCCACAGGGACCGGGGAGCTGTTTTTT. This sequence encodes CASSEIPTGTGELFF.

The chain recombines TRBV11-2 with TRBJ2-2, with D maybe TRBD2 (6 bases). The CDR3 loop spans 16 amino acids. CDR1 is SGHAT and CDR2 is FQNNGV in the germline V gene. Trimming shortened V by 1 base and J by 4 bases, and 13 bases separated the two germline ends. The CDR3: CASSLAPGDGTGELFF. In DNA form, the CDR3 reads TGTGCCAGCAGCTTAGCGCCGGGGGACGGCACCGGGGAGCTGTTTTTT.

The genes are TRBV5-1 and TRBJ1-4; D unresolved. The CDR3 is 15 residues long. Germline-derived CDR1 and CDR2 are SGHRS and YFSETQ. Trimming took off 2 bases at V and 4 bases at J, with 12 bases between the two ends. The CDR3 loop reads CASSFHSDGNEKLFF. CDR3 bases: TGCGCCAGCAGCTTCCATTCCGACGGTAATGAAAAACTGTTTTTT.

This chain connects TRBV27 to TRBJ2-1; TRBD1 aligns across 7 bases. The CDR3 is 13 amino acids. Germline-derived CDR1 and CDR2 are MNHEY and SMNVEV (reference sequence). V was pared by 3 bases and J by 8 bases, with 4 bases of the junction left unmatched. CDR3 amino acids: CASSFQGGHEQFF. The DNA for the CDR3 is TGTGCCAGCAGTTTTCAAGGGGGCCATGAGCAGTTCTTC.

This sequence joins TRBV6-2 or TRBV6-3 and TRBJ1-4, with unresolved D. V lost 9 bases, J lost 0 bases, and 14 bases lay in between. Germline CDR1 MNHEY, CDR2 SVGEGT. CDR3 length: 15 residues. The CDR3 bases are TGTGCCAGAAGGGCCACAGCTTCAACTAATGAAAAACTGTTTTTT. It yields the protein CARRATASTNEKLFF.

In its sample, this clonotype was seen many times. The chain recombines TRBV7-9 with TRBJ2-2, with TRBD2 matching 11 bases. Germline CDR1 is SEHNR and CDR2 is FQNEAQ (reference sequence). CDR3 length equals 17 residues. The junction had 10 bases not matched to a gene; V was cut back by 5 bases and J by 5 bases. CDR3 in DNA: TGTGCCAGCAGCCAAGCCGGGACTAGCGGAAGAACCGGGGAGCTGTTTTTT. This codes for CASSQAGTSGRTGELFF. The whole variable domain, filled in from reference TRBV7-9 and TRBJ2-2, reads DTGVSQNPRHKITKRGQNVTFRCDPISEHNRLYWYRQTLGQGPEFLTYFQNEAQLEKSRLLSDRFSAERPKGSFSTLEIQRTEQGDSAMYLCASSQAGTSGRTGELFFGEGSRLTVL.

This clonotype was seen many times. The chain employs TRBV7-8 and TRBJ2-1; possibly TRBD1 or TRBD2 for D (5 bases each). CDR1 is SGHVS and CDR2 is FQNEAQ in the germline V gene. The CDR3 spans 16 residues. V was pared by 0 bases and J by 2 bases, with 11 bases between. This CDR3 is CASSLAGWDPYNEQFF. The CDR3 DNA reads TGTGCCAGCAGCTTAGCCGGGTGGGACCCCTACAATGAGCAGTTCTTC.

J is TRBJ1-4 and V is TRBV7-9, with 8 nucleotides matching TRBD1. The germline gives CDR1 SEHNR, CDR2 FQNEAQ (reference sequence). J gave up 7 bases and V 0 bases, and 4 bases lay outside the gene matches. The CDR3 extends over 15 amino acids. The CDR3, as DNA: TGTGCCAGCAGCTTAGCGAGACAGGGGCCTGAAAAACTGTTTTTT. This sequence encodes CASSLARQGPEKLFF.

The chain recombines TRBV28 with TRBJ2-1, with a possible D match to TRBD2 (7 bases). The germline V gene has CDR1 MDHEN and CDR2 SYDVKM. The CDR3 covers 16 residues. The V and J ends lost 7 bases and 1 base respectively, with 17 bases between them. The CDR3 DNA sequence: TGTGCCAGCACCTATCAAAGGGGGGGTTCCTACAATGAGCAGTTCTTC. Translation: CASTYQRGGSYNEQFF.

This clonotype occurred a few times. CDR3 DNA sequence: TGTGCCAGCAGTTTTCGGGCAGTGGTAAAACTGTTTTTT. Translated, it gives CASSFRAVVKLFF. J is TRBJ1-4 and V is TRBV28, with unresolved D. Germline CDR1 and CDR2: MDHEN and SYDVKM. The V end was cut by 3 bases, the J end by 10 bases, with 12 bases between. The CDR3 contains 13 residues.

This clonotype was recorded many times. The chain combines TRBV5-1 with TRBJ1-1; D remains ambiguous. The CDR3 sequence is 12 residues long. CDR1 is SGHRS, CDR2 YFSETQ, per germline. Trimming stripped 6 bases from V and 8 bases from J, with 14 bases between. CDR3 bases: TGCGCCAGCATTAGCGGGAGACGGGAAGCTTTCTTT. Residues: CASISGRREAFF.

This clonotype was detected many times. The chain recombines TRBV5-1 with TRBJ2-5; a possible D gene is TRBD2 (5 bases). The CDR3 is made up of 14 amino acids. The V gene's germline CDR1 is SGHRS and CDR2 YFSETQ. V lost 3 bases and J 5 bases, leaving 14 bases between the germline ends. The CDR3 DNA reads TGCGCCAGCAGCTCCACCGGCCGCGGGGAGACCCAGTACTTC. Residues: CASSSTGRGETQYF.

As for this clonotype: A much more abundant neighbour one base away suggests this may be a read error. This chain uses TRBV11-1 with TRBJ2-7; TRBD1 agrees at 10 bases. TRBJ2-1 explains the end of the DNA better; the J call may be wrong. Germline-derived CDR1 and CDR2 are SGHAT and FQDESV (reference sequence). The CDR3 length is 15 residues. The CDR3 loop reads CASSLRDRGSHEQFF. In nucleotides, the CDR3 is TGTGCCAGCAGCTTGAGGGACAGGGGATCCCACGAGCAGTTCTTC.

This clonotype showed up many times. This chain uses TRBV18 with TRBJ2-1; 7 positions match TRBD2. CDR1 and CDR2 (germline): KGHSH, LQKENI. The CDR3 covers 13 residues. V was clipped by 0 bases and J by 13 bases; unmatched bases: 6. CDR3 sequence (DNA): TGTGCCAGCTCACCACCAGCGGGGAAGGGACAGTTCTTC. Its protein product is CASSPPAGKGQFF.

This clonotype has just a few counts. The J gene is TRBJ2-5, the V gene TRBV9; a weak D match, TRBD2 (6 bases). CDR1 and CDR2 (germline): SGDLS, YYNGEE. Trimming took 0 bases from V and 1 from J, leaving 13 bases between them. The CDR3 sequence is 16 residues long. The CDR3 nucleotides are TGTGCCAGCAGCGTAGATGGGCGGGGTGTCCAAGAGACCCAGTACTTC. Translated, it gives CASSVDGRGVQETQYF.

The chain is built from TRBV9 and TRBJ2-7; no reliable D call. Germline assignment: CDR1 SGDLS and CDR2 YYNGEE. V was pared by 3 bases and J by 0 bases, with 16 bases between. The length of the CDR3 is 16 residues. The CDR3 DNA follows: TGTGCCAGCAGCGCCCCCCCTCCGGGCGGCTCCTACGAGCAGTACTTC. Translation gives CASSAPPPGGSYEQYF.

This clonotype was recorded at least ten times. The rearrangement uses TRBV7-8 and TRBJ2-5; 14 bases are a match to TRBD2. This CDR3 contains 18 residues. Germline CDR1 SGHVS, CDR2 FQNEAQ. With V trimmed by 3 bases and J by 6 bases, 12 bases remained unmatched. CDR3 DNA sequence: TGTGCCAGCAGCTTTTCATCCGGGACTAGCGGGAGTATGAAGACCCAGTACTTC. This translates into CASSFSSGTSGSMKTQYF.

This clonotype has just one count. This chain connects TRBV7-9 to TRBJ2-1; 9 bases are a match to TRBD2. This CDR3 has 16 residues. Germline CDR1 reads SEHNR; CDR2 reads FQNEAQ (reference sequence). V gave up 3 bases and J gave up 6 bases; unmatched junction bases: 9. This CDR3 reads CASSLGGGRAPNEQFF. The CDR3, as DNA: TGTGCCAGCAGCTTGGGTGGCGGGAGGGCCCCCAATGAGCAGTTCTTC.

The chain couples TRBV10-1 to TRBJ2-7; D gene ambiguous. The CDR3 length is 14 residues. CDR1 and CDR2 (germline): WNHNN, SYGVQD (reference sequence). V was clipped by 7 bases and J by 6 bases, with 19 bases between them. The chain's CDR3 is CASTDRPTPLEQYF. In DNA, the CDR3 is TGCGCCAGCACCGACCGGCCTACGCCCCTCGAGCAGTACTTC.